This T cell receptor beta chain was sequenced in a study of blood T cell repertoires in COVID-19. The V gene's germline CDR1 is SGHKS and CDR2 YYEKEE (reference sequence). Trimming stripped 0 bases from V and 2 bases from J, with 10 bases between. The CDR3 contains 15 residues. Sequencing used immunoSEQ multiplex PCR; TCRdb keeps in-frame clones, though not all of them. The sample includes 130,000 or so clones, 70% to 85% seen only once; the top ten take 17%. The chain has TRBV5-5 and TRBJ2-3; tentative D call: TRBD2 (6 bases). The sequence was collected from a woman of 80 years or more with acute or convalescent COVID-19. Sequencing was done on a sample of peripheral blood. The CDR3, as DNA: TGTGCCAGCAGCTTGGTCGCGGGACCCACAGATACGCAGTATTTT. This encodes CASSLVAGPTDTQYF.